In this sample, the clone carrying this T cell receptor beta chain turned up a few times. Its antigen is currently unknown. The data originate from a study of early T cells in non-severe SARS-CoV-2 infection. Study at large: From unsorted whole blood, bulk RNA was sequenced, and the chains remained unpaired. Study findings and constraints: Sequences matched to VDJdb favored anti-spike CD8 responses, while private and CD4 specificities were missed.

Unique molecular identifier tags were affixed to discrete cDNA molecules. TCRdb reprocessed the 5' RACE reads with MiXCR, giving one entry per CDR3 protein. Counted here are some 57,000 distinct CDR3 sequences, 7.5% to 9% occurring once; the ten biggest clones make up approximately 4%. This clonotype was obtained from an adult who was a healthcare worker with PCR-confirmed SARS-CoV-2 infection or an uninfected control (not recorded which). Sequencing used whole blood, obtained at baseline.

The CDR3 here is CASIRRDKYNEQFF. DNA of the CDR3: TGTGCCAGCATTCGGCGGGACAAATACAATGAGCAGTTCTTC. The genes are TRBV2 and TRBJ2-1; possibly TRBD1 or TRBD2 for D (6 bases each). The CDR3 is 14 residues long. CDR1 SNHLY and CDR2 FYNNEI come from the germline V gene. Trimming removed 7 bases from V and 4 bases from J, with 14 bases in between.